Described below is a single T cell receptor beta chain sequence and its context. The sample holds a few counts of this clonotype. What antigen it recognizes has not been identified. One base away there is no much larger clone; base qualities are not given. This sample was taken from a study of T cell repertoires in cytomegalovirus infection (dated by TCRdb to between 2018 and 2021). Background on the whole study: Donor HLA type was relevant to the analysis, as public TCR beta signatures indicated carriage of CMV infection together with the matching HLA type.

The sample was run on an Illumina HiSeq 1500. Starting from the raw public reads, TCRdb applied fastp trimming at Q25, assembled clones with MiXCR and retained in-frame beta chains. Identical CDR3 protein sequences are pooled into one entry, listed with their most common genes and DNA. The sample records 200,000 to 250,000 distinct CDR3 sequences, approximately 22% of which are singletons. Clones ranked in the top ten supply 15% to 20% of the sample. The trim is 2 bases for V and 0 bases for J, with a gap of 11 bases between the germline ends. CDR3 length: 16 amino acids, cysteine to phenylalanine. Only the CDR3 portion is preserved as DNA: 48 bases, with reading frame beginning at the first base. The CDR1 and CDR2 encoded by the germline V gene are ENHRY and SYGVKD. Study-level results and caveats: In both this cohort and an independent roughly 400-donor cohort, the cumulative frequency of public TCR beta family members distinguished carriers of CMV infection plus the relevant HLA type. In the ex vivo response, HLA-C-restricted CMV-specific TCR beta clonotypes were dominant, and in two of eight donors the single most frequent clonotype came from this HLA-C-restricted group.

The TCR sequence derives from a human donor in good health (CMV status not recorded). Some clones in this sample may be carry-over from other donors' samples. The sample consisted of CD8+ T cells from PBMCs. The sequence joins TRBV10-3 to TRBJ2-1; TRBD2 is a weak D gene call, 5 bases matching. CDR3 reads: CAISEVLTSSYNEQFF. The nucleotide sequence reads as follows: TGTGCCATCAGTGAGGTACTTACTAGCTCCTACAATGAGCAGTTCTTC.